A single sample is the source of the 15 T cell receptor beta chains below, sequenced in a study of blood T cell repertoires in COVID-19. Repertoires were generated with immunoSEQ multiplex PCR, while TCRdb's copy carries only in-frame clones and drops some. Of fewer than 150,000 clones listed, approximately 87% are singletons. Sequencing was carried out using peripheral blood. Receptor source: a woman aged 40 to 50 with acute or convalescent COVID-19.

V usage is TRBV13 and J usage is TRBJ2-7; 10 positions match TRBD2. The germline gives CDR1 PRHDT, CDR2 FYEKMQ (reference sequence). J gave up 1 base and V 5 bases, and 8 bases lay outside the gene matches. CDR3 size: 16 residues. The CDR3 here is CASSPPGLAISYEQYF. The CDR3 region has the DNA TGTGCCAGCAGCCCTCCGGGACTAGCGATATCCTACGAGCAGTACTTC. Looking up the rest from reference TRBV13 and TRBJ2-7 gives the full variable domain: AAGVIQSPRHLIKEKRETATLKCYPIPRHDTVYWYQQGPGQDPQFLISFYEKMQSDKGSIPDRFSAQQFSDYHSELNMSSLELGDSALYFCASSPPGLAISYEQYFGPGTRLTVT.

The chain recombines TRBV28 with TRBJ1-4; 9 bases fit TRBD1. The trim removed 5 bases at V and 7 bases at J, leaving 8 bases unmatched. This CDR3 has 15 amino acids. Germline CDR1 is MDHEN and CDR2 is SYDVKM. The CDR3 nucleotides read TGTGCCAGCAGTACCCAGACAGGGGGAGGTGAAAAACTGTTTTTT. Translated: CASSTQTGGGEKLFF. The full variable domain, in which reference TRBV28 and TRBJ1-4 provide the parts outside the CDR3, is DVKVTQSSRYLVKRTGEKVFLECVQDMDHENMFWYRQDPGLGLRLIYFSYDVKMKEKGDIPEGYSVSREKKERFSLILESASTNQTSMYLCASSTQTGGGEKLFFGSGTQLSVL.

The chain uses TRBV19 and TRBJ1-1; tentative D call: TRBD1 (6 bases). Germline V lookup: CDR1 LNHDA, CDR2 SQIVND (reference sequence). The CDR3 is made up of 12 amino acids. Trimming took 9 bases from V and 1 from J, leaving 9 bases between them. The chain's CDR3 is CASRGWNTEAFF. The DNA for the CDR3 is TGTGCCAGCAGGGGATGGAACACTGAAGCTTTCTTT.

The rearrangement uses TRBV4-3 and TRBJ2-1; the D is unclear. The V gene's germline CDR1 is LGHNA and CDR2 YSLEER. With 5 bases removed from V and 13 bases from J, the gap between germline ends came to 15 bases. The CDR3 length is 12 residues. This CDR3 is CASSFFRSIQFF. As DNA, the CDR3 is TGCGCCAGCAGCTTCTTCCGGTCTATCCAGTTCTTC.

This chain connects TRBV18 to TRBJ1-4; 7 nucleotides align to TRBD1. The V gene's germline CDR1 is KGHSH and CDR2 LQKENI. CDR3 length: 14 amino acids. The junction had 5 bases not matched to a gene; V was cut back by 5 bases and J by 5 bases. DNA of the CDR3: TGTGCCAGCTCAGCAGGGGGTAGGAATGAAAAACTGTTTTTT. It specifies CASSAGGRNEKLFF.

This sequence joins TRBV18 and TRBJ2-1, with 12 bases matching TRBD2. V gave up 3 bases and J gave up 8 bases; unmatched junction bases: 5. The germline gives CDR1 KGHSH, CDR2 LQKENI. The CDR3 totals 15 residues. CDR3 coding DNA: TGTGCCAGCTCACCCCCGGGACTAGCGGGCCATGAGCAGTTCTTC. Its protein is CASSPPGLAGHEQFF.

This chain uses TRBV5-5 with TRBJ2-7; 7 bases fit TRBD1. The V segment lost 4 bases and the J segment 5 bases; nucleotides outside the gene matches: 18. This CDR3 contains 17 residues. Germline V CDR1 and CDR2: SGHKS, YYEKEE (reference sequence). The CDR3 coding sequence is TGTGCCAGCAGCCAGGATGGGCCGGGACAGTCCCTGGACGAGCAGTACTTC. Its protein is CASSQDGPGQSLDEQYF.

This chain joins TRBV2 and TRBJ2-3; the D gene is possibly TRBD2 (6 bases). This CDR3 comprises 14 residues. Germline values: CDR1 SNHLY, CDR2 FYNNEI. With 8 bases removed from V and 3 bases from J, the gap between germline ends came to 15 bases. CDR3 sequence reads: CASQARERTDTQYF. Here the CDR3 DNA reads TGTGCCAGCCAAGCCCGGGAGAGGACAGATACGCAGTATTTT.

The chain is built from TRBV6-2 or TRBV6-3 and TRBJ2-7; D uncertain. This CDR3 has 15 residues. In germline, CDR1 is MNHEY, CDR2 SVGEGT. V shed 2 bases and J shed 0 bases, with 11 bases lying between them. Here the CDR3 DNA reads TGTGCCAGCAGTTACGGATCACAGAACTCCTACGAGCAGTACTTC. Amino acids: CASSYGSQNSYEQYF.

This chain uses TRBV19 with TRBJ1-1; the D gene is possibly TRBD1 (5 bases). Trimming removed 5 bases from V and 5 bases from J, with 12 bases in between. CDR1 LNHDA and CDR2 SQIVND come from the germline V gene (reference sequence). This CDR3 spans 13 amino acids. The CDR3 is CASSLLRGTEAFF. CDR3 sequence (DNA): TGTGCCAGTAGTCTTCTTCGGGGGACTGAAGCTTTCTTT. Supplemented by reference TRBV19 and TRBJ1-1, the full variable domain reads DGGITQSPKYLFRKEGQNVTLSCEQNLNHDAMYWYRQDPGQGLRLIYYSQIVNDFQKGDIAEGYSVSREKKESFPLTVTSAQKNPTAFYLCASSLLRGTEAFFGQGTRLTVV.

The chain joins TRBV6-5 to TRBJ2-3; D may be TRBD1 (5 bases). There are 16 residues in the CDR3. Looked up from germline, CDR1 is MNHEY and CDR2 is SVGAGI. Trimming left V 2 bases short and J 2 bases short, with 14 bases between. CDR3 amino acids: CASSYGSTAHTDTQYF. The CDR3 DNA sequence: TGTGCCAGCAGTTACGGGTCGACAGCCCACACAGATACGCAGTATTTT.

The chain recombines TRBV7-6 with TRBJ2-3; 12 bases are shared with TRBD2. The length of the CDR3 is 19 residues. The ends lost 3 bases at V and 3 bases at J; junction bases unmatched: 13. The germline gives CDR1 SGHVS, CDR2 FNYEAQ. The CDR3 spells CASSFMGLAGGRSTDTQYF. CDR3 nucleotide sequence: TGTGCCAGCAGCTTCATGGGCCTAGCGGGGGGGCGTAGTACAGATACGCAGTATTTT.

This clone has just one count. The CDR3 region is CASNPQGLDTDTQYF. The DNA for the CDR3 is TGTGCCAGCAACCCACAGGGGTTGGACACAGATACGCAGTATTTT. The genes are TRBV7-6 and TRBJ2-3, with 7 bases aligning to TRBD1. The CDR3 consists of 15 residues. V dropped 7 bases and J dropped 2; count of bases not matched to a gene: 9. Germline V gene data show CDR1 as SGHVS and CDR2 as FNYEAQ. Filled out from reference TRBV7-6 and TRBJ2-3, the complete variable domain reads GAGVSQSPRYKVTKRGQDVALRCDPISGHVSLYWYRQALGQGPEFLTYFNYEAQQDKSGLPNDRFSAERPEGSISTLTIQRTEQRDSAMYRCASNPQGLDTDTQYFGPGTRLTVL.

The chain recombines TRBV12-3 or TRBV12-4 with TRBJ1-1; D gene ambiguous. Trimming removed 4 bases at V and 0 bases at J, with 6 bases between. CDR3 size: 13 residues. The CDR3 loop is CASSSPMNTEAFF. The CDR3 region has the DNA TGTGCCAGCAGTTCCCCAATGAACACTGAAGCTTTCTTT.

The V and J genes are TRBV7-9 and TRBJ1-1, with 7 positions matching TRBD1. V lost 0 bases to trimming and J lost 0 bases; unmatched junction nucleotides: 4. The CDR3 spans 16 residues. Per germline, CDR1 SEHNR and CDR2 FQNEAQ (reference sequence). In nucleotides, the CDR3 is TGTGCCAGCAGCTTAGCACAGGGGTCGATGAACACTGAAGCTTTCTTT. Its protein is CASSLAQGSMNTEAFF.